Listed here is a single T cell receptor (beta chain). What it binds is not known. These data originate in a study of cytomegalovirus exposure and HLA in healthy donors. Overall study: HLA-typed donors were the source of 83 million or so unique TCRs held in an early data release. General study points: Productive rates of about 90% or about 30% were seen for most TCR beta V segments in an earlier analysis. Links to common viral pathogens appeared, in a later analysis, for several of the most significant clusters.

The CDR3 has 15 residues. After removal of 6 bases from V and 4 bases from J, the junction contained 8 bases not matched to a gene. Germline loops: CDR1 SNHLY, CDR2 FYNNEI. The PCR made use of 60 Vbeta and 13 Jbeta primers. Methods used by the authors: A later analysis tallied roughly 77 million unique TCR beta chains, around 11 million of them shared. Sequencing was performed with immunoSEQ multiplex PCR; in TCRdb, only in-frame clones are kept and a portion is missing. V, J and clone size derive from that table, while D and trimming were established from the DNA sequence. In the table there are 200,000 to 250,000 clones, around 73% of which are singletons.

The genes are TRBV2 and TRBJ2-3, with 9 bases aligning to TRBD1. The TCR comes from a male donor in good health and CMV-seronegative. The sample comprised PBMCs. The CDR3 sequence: CASSARQGVADTQYF. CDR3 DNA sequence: TGTGCCAGCAGCGCGAGACAGGGGGTTGCAGATACGCAGTATTTT.